This T cell receptor beta chain was observed in a study of identical twins. General observations from the study: For zero-insertion analyses, partial confounding could come from invariant MAIT and iNKT cells. Abundant beta clonotypes from cord blood had fewer insertions, unlike memory repertoires, which showed none. Where out-of-frame alpha sequences were twin-shared, they showed excess low generation probability.

The V segment lost 3 bases and the J segment 0 bases; nucleotides outside the gene matches: 12. The germline gives CDR1 KGHDR, CDR2 SFDVKD. This CDR3 is built from 18 residues. Unique molecular identifiers were present on the cDNA, which also gained a universal primer site by template switching. TCRdb re-derived calls from the 5' RACE reads in MiXCR, one entry per CDR3 protein. The table has 750,000 to 950,000 distinct CDR3 sequences, approximately 13% seen once. This clonotype turned up a few times. What it binds is not known. These data were likewise used in another study, on yellow fever vaccine responses in identical twins.

The V gene is TRBV24-1, the J gene TRBJ1-1, with TRBD1 matching 7 bases. The source material was PBMCs. The receptor was derived from a woman under 30 in good health. The CDR3 region is CATSDPGTATNLNTEAFF. CDR3 bases: TGTGCCACCAGTGATCCCGGGACAGCAACCAATTTGAACACTGAAGCTTTCTTT.